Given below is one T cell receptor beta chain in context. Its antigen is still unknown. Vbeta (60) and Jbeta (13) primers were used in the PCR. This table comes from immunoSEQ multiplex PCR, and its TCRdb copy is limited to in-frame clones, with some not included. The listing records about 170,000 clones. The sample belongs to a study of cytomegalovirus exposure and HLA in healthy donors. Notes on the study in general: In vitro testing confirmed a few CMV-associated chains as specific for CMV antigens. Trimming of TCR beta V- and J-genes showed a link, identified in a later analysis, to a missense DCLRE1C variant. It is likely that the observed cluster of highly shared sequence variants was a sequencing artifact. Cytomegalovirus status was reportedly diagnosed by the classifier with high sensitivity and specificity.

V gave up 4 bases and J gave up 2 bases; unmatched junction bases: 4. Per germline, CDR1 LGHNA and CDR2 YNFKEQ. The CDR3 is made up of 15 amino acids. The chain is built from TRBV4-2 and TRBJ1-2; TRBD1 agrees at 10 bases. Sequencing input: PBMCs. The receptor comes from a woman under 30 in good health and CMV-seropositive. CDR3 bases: TGTGCCAGCAGCCGAGGGACAGGGGAAAACTATGGCTACACCTTC. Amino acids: CASSRGTGENYGYTF.